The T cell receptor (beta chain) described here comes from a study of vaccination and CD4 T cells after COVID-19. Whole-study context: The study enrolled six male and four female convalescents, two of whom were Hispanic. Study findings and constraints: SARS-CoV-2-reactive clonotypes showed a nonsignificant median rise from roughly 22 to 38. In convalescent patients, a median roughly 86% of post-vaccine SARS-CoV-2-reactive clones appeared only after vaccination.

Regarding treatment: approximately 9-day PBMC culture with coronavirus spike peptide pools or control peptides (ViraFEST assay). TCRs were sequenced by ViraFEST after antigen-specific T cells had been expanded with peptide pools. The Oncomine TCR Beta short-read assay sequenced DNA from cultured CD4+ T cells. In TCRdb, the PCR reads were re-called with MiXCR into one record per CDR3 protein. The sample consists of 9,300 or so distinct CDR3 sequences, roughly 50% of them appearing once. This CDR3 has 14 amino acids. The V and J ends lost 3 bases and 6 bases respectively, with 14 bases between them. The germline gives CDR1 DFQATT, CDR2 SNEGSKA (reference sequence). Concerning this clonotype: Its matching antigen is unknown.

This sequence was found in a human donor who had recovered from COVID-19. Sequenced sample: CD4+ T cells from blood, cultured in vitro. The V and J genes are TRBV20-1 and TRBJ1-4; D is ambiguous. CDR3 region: CSASRGGSDEKLFF. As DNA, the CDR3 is TGCAGTGCTAGTCGTGGTGGTAGCGATGAAAAACTGTTTTTT.